One and the same sample provided the 17 T cell receptor beta chains below, sequenced in a study of OX40 agonist ivuxolimab in advanced cancers. Here immunoSEQ multiplex PCR was the method, and the copy in TCRdb shows in-frame clones only, minus some. Among some 72,000 clones listed, under 90% were seen once. The sequencing here drew on CD4+ or CD8+ T cells sorted from blood, taken in a trial of the OX40 agonist ivuxolimab. The receptors stem from an adult with an advanced solid tumor such as melanoma, head and neck, liver or kidney cancer.

The chain links TRBV11-2 to TRBJ2-3; a weak D match, TRBD1 (5 bases). The CDR3 runs 13 residues. Germline V gives CDR1 SGHAT, CDR2 FQNNGV. V was trimmed by 6 bases and J by 4 bases, leaving 11 bases between them. The CDR3 sequence: CASSLRGADTQYF. For the CDR3, the DNA is TGTGCCAGCAGTCTTAGGGGTGCAGATACGCAGTATTTT.

The CDR3: CASSLGTGISYEQYF. CDR3 nucleotide sequence: TGTGCCAGCAGCTTGGGGACAGGGATCTCCTACGAGCAGTACTTC. This sequence joins TRBV5-4 and TRBJ2-7; 8 bases are shared with TRBD1. Germline V gene sequence: CDR1 SGHNT, CDR2 YYREEE (reference sequence). V lost 0 bases to trimming and J lost 0 bases; unmatched junction nucleotides: 2. The CDR3 sequence is 15 residues long.

The J gene is TRBJ2-2, the V gene TRBV18, with 8 bases that match TRBD1. With 3 bases clipped from V and 4 bases from J, the junction kept 7 bases outside the gene matches. The CDR3 runs 16 residues. Germline CDR1 is KGHSH and CDR2 is LQKENI. CDR3 DNA: TGTGCCAGCTCACCCAGACAGGGGTCGACCACCGGGGAGCTGTTTTTT. Encoded protein: CASSPRQGSTTGELFF.

The rearrangement joins TRBV20-1 to TRBJ2-1; weak D call: TRBD2 (6 bases). Germline CDR1 is DFQATT and CDR2 is SNEGSKA (reference sequence). This CDR3 has 11 residues. DNA of the CDR3: TGCGCGGGGCCCTCCGATGGTGAGCAGTTCTTC. Encoded protein: CAGPSDGEQFF.

The J gene is TRBJ2-7, the V gene TRBV7-2, with 10 bases aligning to TRBD2. CDR1 is SGHTA, CDR2 FQGNSA, per germline. The CDR3 loop spans 15 amino acids. V dropped 5 bases and J dropped 0; count of bases not matched to a gene: 4. CDR3 in DNA: TGTGCCAGCAGCCTACGGACTAGCGGCTCCTACGAGCAGTACTTC. Protein product: CASSLRTSGSYEQYF.

The rearrangement uses TRBV7-3 and TRBJ2-3; TRBD2 matches at 13 bases. CDR3 length: 22 amino acids. With 1 base clipped from V and 2 bases from J, the junction kept 18 bases outside the gene matches. Germline CDR1 and CDR2: SGHTA and FQGTGA. The DNA of the CDR3 is TGTGCCAGCAGCTTAAAAAGAAGGGGACTAGCGGGGCATGGGGGTGACACAGATACGCAGTATTTT. Its protein product is CASSLKRRGLAGHGGDTDTQYF.

The chain employs TRBV11-1 and TRBJ2-5; D is tentatively TRBD1 or TRBD2 (7 bases each). This CDR3 is built from 17 residues. V dropped 5 bases and J dropped 4 bases, with 23 bases sitting between them. Germline V gene data show CDR1 as SGHAT and CDR2 as FQDESV (reference sequence). The chain's CDR3 is CASSRGGRRGEGETQYF. CDR3 in DNA: TGTGCCAGCAGCCGCGGCGGCCGCAGGGGGGAGGGAGAGACCCAGTACTTC.

The rearrangement joins TRBV7-9 to TRBJ1-4, with TRBD1 identical over 9 bases. V dropped 5 bases and J dropped 8; count of bases not matched to a gene: 6. The germline gives CDR1 SEHNR, CDR2 FQNEAQ (reference sequence). The CDR3 is 14 residues long. In DNA, the CDR3 is TGTGCCAGCAGCCTCCGGACAGGGGCAGAAAAACTGTTTTTT. As protein: CASSLRTGAEKLFF.

The chain carries TRBV5-1 and TRBJ1-2; D is undetermined. Trimming pared 1 base from V and 4 bases from J, leaving 11 bases between. Germline values: CDR1 SGHRS, CDR2 YFSETQ. The CDR3 has 14 amino acids. The chain's CDR3 is CASSLSPAAYGYTF. CDR3 nucleotides: TGCGCCAGCAGCTTGTCCCCCGCAGCCTATGGCTACACCTTC.

The chain uses TRBV4-1 and TRBJ1-2, with D maybe TRBD1 (6 bases). The V end was cut by 1 base, the J end by 1 base, with 13 bases between. The length of the CDR3 is 16 residues. The germline V gene encodes CDR1 MGHRA and CDR2 YSYEKL. In DNA, the CDR3 is TGCGCCAGCAGCCAAGGTTCACAGGGCCGTAACTATGGCTACACCTTC. Translation: CASSQGSQGRNYGYTF.

The chain is built from TRBV6-5 and TRBJ1-2; no definite D call. CDR3 length: 14 residues. Per the germline V gene, CDR1 is MNHEY and CDR2 is SVGAGI. V lost 0 bases and J 0 bases, leaving 5 bases between the germline ends. This CDR3 reads CASSYSSPNYGYTF. The CDR3, as DNA: TGTGCCAGCAGTTACTCGAGTCCTAACTATGGCTACACCTTC.

The J gene is TRBJ1-1, the V gene TRBV29-1, with D possibly matching TRBD1 (5 bases). This CDR3 has 13 amino acids. Per the germline V gene, CDR1 is SQVTM and CDR2 is ANQGSEA. The V gene lost 5 bases and the J gene lost 2 bases, with 12 bases spanning the gap. CDR3 sequence: CSVRGRVNTEAFF. The CDR3 DNA is TGCAGCGTTCGCGGCAGGGTCAACACTGAAGCTTTCTTT.

V usage is TRBV27 and J usage is TRBJ1-3; D ambiguous. The CDR3 runs 15 residues. V lost 5 bases to trimming and J lost 0 bases, with 11 bases between them. Germline CDR1 and CDR2: MNHEY and SMNVEV (reference sequence). The CDR3 here is CASSPDRRSGNTIYF. The CDR3 DNA reads TGTGCCAGCAGTCCGGACCGTCGCTCTGGAAACACCATATATTTT.

The chain has TRBV7-2 and TRBJ2-7; the D is unclear. The CDR3 covers 11 residues. Germline CDR1 SGHTA, CDR2 FQGNSA. Trimming removed 8 bases at V and 4 bases at J, with 9 bases between. The CDR3 reads CASELGYEQYF. CDR3 DNA: TGTGCCAGCGAACTGGGGTACGAGCAGTACTTC.

The V and J genes are TRBV14 and TRBJ2-1; 7 nucleotides line up with TRBD1. The CDR3 consists of 14 residues. Germline V gives CDR1 SGHDN, CDR2 FVKESK. After removal of 1 base from V and 6 bases from J, the junction contained 3 bases not matched to a gene. CDR3 sequence: CASSQASGGNEQFF. CDR3 DNA: TGTGCCAGCAGCCAAGCCTCAGGGGGCAATGAGCAGTTCTTC.

The chain is built from TRBV19 and TRBJ1-1; D gene uncertain. Germline V gives CDR1 LNHDA, CDR2 SQIVND (reference sequence). Trimming took 2 bases from V and 7 from J, leaving 11 bases between them. The CDR3 is 13 amino acids. The CDR3 is CASSILRTSEAFF. In DNA, the CDR3 is TGTGCCAGTAGTATATTACGGACCAGTGAAGCTTTCTTT.

CDR3 loop: CASSREVVSGGETQYF. Here the CDR3 DNA reads TGCGCCAGCAGTAGGGAAGTGGTGAGCGGGGGGGAGACCCAGTACTTC. The chain recombines TRBV5-1 with TRBJ2-5; 9 nucleotides align to TRBD2. There are 16 residues in the CDR3. Germline V gene sequence: CDR1 SGHRS, CDR2 YFSETQ. Trimming at V came to 5 bases and at J to 5 bases, leaving 13 bases not matched to a gene.